A single sample is the source of the 21 T cell receptor beta chains below, sequenced in a study of blood T cell repertoires in COVID-19. Assay used: immunoSEQ multiplex PCR; TCRdb lists only in-frame clones, some missing. The table lists some 290,000 clones, around 78% of them singletons, with 4.6% in the top ten. The sample taken for sequencing was peripheral blood. Receptor source: a man aged 55 to 70 who had recovered from COVID-19.

This clone was picked up a small number of times. The CDR3: CASSLVGSNTEAFF. The CDR3, as DNA: TGCGCCAGCAGCTTGGTGGGCAGCAACACTGAAGCTTTCTTT. The chain combines TRBV5-1 with TRBJ1-1; the D is unclear. V was trimmed by 0 bases and J by 2 bases, leaving 8 bases between them. This CDR3 is built from 14 residues. Germline assignment: CDR1 SGHRS and CDR2 YFSETQ.

The CDR3 spells CASSRASGSSGANVLTF. The DNA for the CDR3 is TGCGCCAGCAGCCGGGCTAGCGGGAGCTCTGGGGCCAACGTCCTGACTTTC. The chain combines TRBV5-1 with TRBJ2-6; TRBD2 agrees at 10 bases. The ends lost 4 bases at V and 0 bases at J; junction bases unmatched: 4. Germline CDR1 reads SGHRS; CDR2 reads YFSETQ. The CDR3 is 17 amino acids.

This chain uses TRBV30 with TRBJ1-1, with D perhaps TRBD1 (5 bases). This CDR3 has 13 amino acids. CDR1 is GTSNPN, CDR2 SVGIG, per germline (reference sequence). Trimming stripped 2 bases from V and 1 base from J, with 8 bases between. The CDR3 reads CAWSTTANTEAFF. The CDR3 nucleotides are TGTGCCTGGAGTACGACAGCGAACACTGAAGCTTTCTTT.

The chain combines TRBV7-8 with TRBJ2-3, with D maybe TRBD1 (5 bases). V was clipped by 6 bases and J by 0 bases, with 19 bases between them. The CDR3 is 17 residues long. Germline V CDR1 and CDR2: SGHVS, FQNEAQ. The CDR3 loop reads CASRQPQDNPSTDTQYF. CDR3 bases: TGTGCCAGCAGGCAACCCCAGGACAATCCTAGCACAGATACGCAGTATTTT.

This clone was seen a single time. The V gene is TRBV7-2, the J gene TRBJ1-1; possibly TRBD1 for D (5 bases). The CDR3 contains 14 residues. The V end was cut by 6 bases, the J end by 3 bases, with 14 bases between. Per the germline V gene, CDR1 is SGHTA and CDR2 is FQGNSA. The CDR3 protein is CASSRLSGDTEAFF. Written as DNA, the CDR3 is TGTGCCAGCAGTCGCCTGTCGGGGGACACTGAAGCTTTCTTT.

The V and J genes are TRBV5-1 and TRBJ2-7, with 8 bases matching TRBD2. The trim removed 0 bases at V and 0 bases at J, leaving 5 bases unmatched. There are 16 residues in the CDR3. The germline V gene has CDR1 SGHRS and CDR2 YFSETQ. The DNA of the CDR3 is TGCGCCAGCAGCTTGGCCCGAGCGGGGGACTCCTACGAGCAGTACTTC. Translation: CASSLARAGDSYEQYF.

The chain links TRBV5-4 to TRBJ2-1, with D unresolved. CDR3 length equals 13 residues. Per germline, CDR1 SGHNT and CDR2 YYREEE (reference sequence). The V end was cut by 1 base, the J end by 3 bases, with 5 bases between. The CDR3 DNA is TGTGCCAGCAGCTTGTCCTTCTACAATGAGCAGTTCTTC. It is translated as CASSLSFYNEQFF.

This sequence joins TRBV27 and TRBJ1-6; no clear D gene. The V gene's germline CDR1 is MNHEY and CDR2 SMNVEV (reference sequence). CDR3 size: 14 residues. The V end was cut by 2 bases, the J end by 7 bases, with 9 bases between. CDR3 loop: CASSLREGNSPLHF. Here the CDR3 DNA reads TGTGCCAGCAGTTTAAGAGAGGGAAATTCACCCCTCCACTTT.

The rearrangement links TRBV28 to TRBJ2-5; D gene unclear. The CDR3 covers 11 residues. Trimming left V 4 bases short and J 4 bases short, with 4 bases between. Germline V gives CDR1 MDHEN, CDR2 SYDVKM. CDR3 DNA: TGTGCCAGCAGTTCTAGAGAGACCCAGTACTTC. Translation gives CASSSRETQYF.

The CDR3 DNA sequence: TGTGCCAGCAGCCAGCAGTCGACCGGGAGCTATGGCTACACCTTC. Its translation: CASSQQSTGSYGYTF. The V gene is TRBV3-1 (or the pseudogene TRBV3-2), the J gene TRBJ1-2, with D uncertain. The CDR3 has 15 residues. The germline V gene encodes CDR1 LGHDT and CDR2 YNNKEL (reference sequence). V was cut by 3 bases and J by 4 bases, with 15 bases left in between.

The chain employs TRBV30 and TRBJ1-5; unclear D gene. The germline gives CDR1 GTSNPN, CDR2 SVGIG (reference sequence). Trimming left V 5 bases short and J 0 bases short, with 8 bases between. The CDR3 is made up of 13 amino acids. The CDR3 loop is CAWEIDSNQPQHF. The CDR3 DNA reads as TGTGCCTGGGAAATAGATAGCAATCAGCCCCAGCATTTT.

The count of this clone is one. V and J are TRBV9 and TRBJ2-5; D is uncertain. The CDR3 consists of 15 residues. Looked up from germline, CDR1 is SGDLS and CDR2 is YYNGEE. V was clipped by 0 bases and J by 5 bases, with 14 bases between them. The CDR3 region is CASSVGGPSGETQYF. CDR3 sequence (DNA): TGTGCCAGCAGCGTAGGTGGGCCATCTGGGGAGACCCAGTACTTC.

The chain is built from TRBV11-1 and TRBJ1-4; D perhaps matches TRBD1 (6 bases). The CDR3 runs to 14 residues. Trimming cost V 5 bases and J 4 bases, with 11 bases left between them. The V gene's germline CDR1 is SGHAT and CDR2 FQDESV (reference sequence). This CDR3 reads CASSRGQLNEKLFF. As DNA, the CDR3 is TGTGCCAGCAGCCGCGGACAGCTTAATGAAAAACTGTTTTTT.

The chain employs TRBV19 and TRBJ2-1; tentative D call: TRBD2 (7 bases). V lost 4 bases and J lost 6, with 16 bases in between. CDR1 and CDR2 from the germline V gene are LNHDA and SQIVND (reference sequence). This CDR3 comprises 15 residues. The CDR3 is CASSSGGQWGNEQFF. In DNA, the CDR3 is TGTGCCAGTAGTAGCGGGGGACAATGGGGCAATGAGCAGTTCTTC.

The gene calls are TRBV7-2 and TRBJ2-5, with TRBD1 matching 8 bases. This CDR3 region has 16 residues. The ends lost 5 bases at V and 1 base at J; junction bases unmatched: 9. CDR1 is SGHTA, CDR2 FQGNSA, per germline. CDR3 bases: TGTGCCAGCAGCCGCCCAACAGGGGGAGTCCAAGAGACCCAGTACTTC. The encoded protein is CASSRPTGGVQETQYF.

V gene TRBV5-1 combines with J gene TRBJ1-5; D call uncertain. The V gene's germline CDR1 is SGHRS and CDR2 YFSETQ. CDR3 length: 15 amino acids. The ends were cut back, 0 bases at V and 3 bases at J, with 10 bases in the middle. The chain's CDR3 is CASSLEGRINQPQHF. The CDR3 DNA sequence: TGCGCCAGCAGCTTGGAAGGGAGGATCAATCAGCCCCAGCATTTT.

This chain uses TRBV5-1 with TRBJ2-3; 9 nucleotides agree with TRBD2. After removal of 6 bases from V and 2 bases from J, the junction contained 10 bases not matched to a gene. The CDR3 is made up of 16 amino acids. The germline V gene has CDR1 SGHRS and CDR2 YFSETQ. The CDR3 coding sequence is TGCGCCAGCAAGTTTCGACTAGCGGAACACACAGATACGCAGTATTTT. As protein: CASKFRLAEHTDTQYF.

This chain joins TRBV9 and TRBJ2-5; D gene ambiguous. CDR1 and CDR2 from the germline V gene are SGDLS and YYNGEE. Trimming cost V 4 bases and J 1 base, with 8 bases left between them. This CDR3 has 13 amino acids. This CDR3 is CASSPPGQETQYF. Written as DNA, the CDR3 is TGTGCCAGCAGCCCACCGGGCCAAGAGACCCAGTACTTC. Full variable domain (outside the CDR3, taken from reference TRBV9 and TRBJ2-5): DSGVTQTPKHLITATGQRVTLRCSPRSGDLSVYWYQQSLDQGLQFLIQYYNGEERAKGNILERFSAQQFPDLHSELNLSSLELGDSALYFCASSPPGQETQYFGPGTRLLVL.

J is TRBJ2-7 and V is TRBV9, with D possibly matching TRBD1 (6 bases). The CDR3 runs 15 residues. The V gene's germline CDR1 is SGDLS and CDR2 YYNGEE. Trimming removed 0 bases from V and 6 bases from J, with 16 bases in between. CDR3 DNA sequence: TGTGCCAGCAGCGTAGCTTCAGGGGTGCGGAGCGAGCAGTACTTC. Its translation is CASSVASGVRSEQYF.

This chain joins TRBV6-1 and TRBJ1-6, with a possible D match to TRBD1 (6 bases). CDR1 is MNHNS, CDR2 SASEGT, per germline. V lost 3 bases and J 3 bases, leaving 9 bases between the germline ends. The CDR3 has 15 residues. The CDR3: CASSEAGVYNSPLHF. The CDR3 nucleotides read TGTGCCAGCAGTGAGGCAGGGGTCTATAATTCACCCCTCCACTTT.

The V call is TRBV12-3 or TRBV12-4, the J call TRBJ1-5; D unresolved. The CDR3 has 12 amino acids. V lost 1 base and J 6 bases, leaving 4 bases between the germline ends. In DNA, the CDR3 is TGTGCCAGCAGTTTAGGTCTTCAGCCCCAGCATTTT. It encodes CASSLGLQPQHF.